This TCR beta chain was observed in a study of shared clonotypes between healthy human individuals. Study in general: Donors had three CD4 naive, three CD4 memory, two CD8 naive and one CD8 memory plate apiece.

The genomic DNA of each subset was split evenly across several immunoSEQ plates. Repertoires were generated with immunoSEQ multiplex PCR, while TCRdb's copy carries only in-frame clones and drops some. The table has about 1 million clones, about 75% seen once; the top ten hold about 1.5%. The clonotype comes from a man younger than 30 in good health. The sample comprised memory CD4+ T cells sorted from blood. Subset noted: CD45RA-negative fraction.

This CDR3 is CASSERGTAYNEQFF. CDR3 bases: TGTGCCAGCAGTGAAAGGGGTACAGCCTACAATGAGCAGTTCTTC. The J gene is TRBJ2-1, the V gene TRBV2; D perhaps matches TRBD1 (5 bases). Germline CDR1 and CDR2: SNHLY and FYNNEI. The CDR3 is made up of 15 amino acids. V lost 2 bases, J lost 2 bases, and 10 bases lay in between.